One sample yielded the 8 T cell receptor beta chains listed below, sequenced in a study of T cells in Graves' hyperthyroidism and ophthalmopathy. Amplification of TCR beta CDR3 regions used RNA as the template. An initial round of RT-PCR targeting the TCR CDR3 relied on the HTBI primer set. TCRdb analysed the multiplex PCR reads with MiXCR anew, one entry per CDR3 protein. The sample comprises around 280,000 distinct CDR3 sequences, approximately 15% of which are singletons, and 7.9% rests with the top ten. Sample: blood. The receptors were sampled from a woman aged 40-49 years with Graves' hyperthyroidism.

This chain uses TRBV19 with TRBJ1-2; 9 bases map to TRBD1. The CDR3 consists of 13 residues. The trim removed 8 bases at V and 5 bases at J, leaving 6 bases unmatched. Germline CDR1 is LNHDA and CDR2 is SQIVND (reference sequence). CDR3 in amino acids: CASGDRVEYGYTF. CDR3 coding DNA: TGTGCCAGTGGGGACAGGGTGGAGTATGGCTACACCTTC.

This clonotype occurred many times. The chain joins TRBV27 to TRBJ2-3; D is unclear. Trimming stripped 7 bases from V and 2 bases from J, with 10 bases between. Germline V lookup: CDR1 MNHEY, CDR2 SMNVEV (reference sequence). This CDR3 comprises 13 residues. For the CDR3, the DNA is TGTGCCAGCACCCACCACCCCACAGATACGCAGTATTTT. It translates to CASTHHPTDTQYF.

The CDR3 loop reads CASSCGDLNYGYTF. CDR3 sequence (DNA): TGTGCCAGCAGCTGCGGGGACCTTAACTATGGCTACACCTTC. V is TRBV7-9 and J is TRBJ1-2; perhaps TRBD1 as D (5 bases). Germline V gene data show CDR1 as SEHNR and CDR2 as FQNEAQ (reference sequence). Trimming took 4 bases from V and 1 from J, leaving 10 bases between them. The CDR3 has 14 amino acids. Using reference TRBV7-9 and TRBJ1-2 for the parts outside the CDR3, the full variable domain is DTGVSQNPRHKITKRGQNVTFRCDPISEHNRLYWYRQTLGQGPEFLTYFQNEAQLEKSRLLSDRFSAERPKGSFSTLEIQRTEQGDSAMYLCASSCGDLNYGYTFGSGTRLTVV.

The chain carries TRBV5-1 and TRBJ1-2; D is undetermined. The CDR3 is 16 amino acids. The germline V and J ends were trimmed by 4 bases and 1 base, with 17 bases remaining between them. Germline V gene data show CDR1 as SGHRS and CDR2 as YFSETQ. CDR3 bases: TGCGCCAGCAGCCCCTCCCCCGCGGAAAGTAACTATGGCTACACCTTC. Translation: CASSPSPAESNYGYTF.

This clonotype showed up many times. V and J are TRBV11-1 and TRBJ2-1; 8 bases are shared with TRBD2. The CDR3 spans 14 residues. With V trimmed by 3 bases and J by 13 bases, 11 bases remained unmatched. Per the germline V gene, CDR1 is SGHAT and CDR2 is FQDESV (reference sequence). CDR3 protein: CASSLWGTGLDQFF. The CDR3 coding sequence is TGTGCCAGCAGCTTGTGGGGAACGGGACTAGATCAGTTCTTC.

This clonotype has a count of ten or more. The V call is TRBV29-1, the J call TRBJ2-1, with 8 bases fitting TRBD2. Germline V gene lookup returns CDR1 SQVTM and CDR2 ANQGSEA. J lost 1 base, V lost 5 bases, and 7 bases had no gene match. The CDR3 has 15 amino acids. The CDR3 bases are TGCAGCGTTCAAGCGGGAGCTAATTCCTACAATGAGCAGTTCTTC. Its translation is CSVQAGANSYNEQFF.

This clonotype was observed a handful of times. In DNA, the CDR3 is TGTGCCAGCAGCCAAGATCCCAGGGTAGAAGCTTTCTTT. It translates to CASSQDPRVEAFF. The rearrangement joins TRBV3-1 to TRBJ1-1, with a weak D call TRBD1 (5 bases). The CDR3 is 13 residues long. Germline V CDR1 and CDR2: LGHDT, YNNKEL (reference sequence). Between the trimmed V and J ends, which lost 0 bases and 8 bases, there was a span of 10 bases. The variable domain in full, completed from reference TRBV3-1 and TRBJ1-1, reads DTAVSQTPKYLVTQMGNDKSIKCEQNLGHDTMYWYKQDSKKFLKIMFSYNNKELIINETVPNRFSPKSPDKAHLNLHINSLELGDSAVYFCASSQDPRVEAFFGQGTRLTVV.

This clonotype was seen a handful of times. A much bigger clone sits one base away, suggesting this may be a read error. This sequence joins TRBV12-3 or TRBV12-4 and TRBJ2-3, with no clear D. V was shortened by 0 bases and J by 4 bases, with 11 bases between the two germline ends. The CDR3 spans 15 residues. This chain's CDR3 is CASSLAVVASDTQYF. The CDR3 nucleotides are TGTGCCAGCAGTTTAGCGGTTGTGGCTTCAGATACGCAGTATTTT.